This section outlines one T cell receptor beta chain sequence together with its context. This sample stems from a study of blood T cell repertoires in COVID-19. About the study: T cells, B-cell-depleted T cells, or PBMCs supplied cDNA or gDNA.

Original analysis: The authors estimated nucleated cell counts from reference gene primer amplification. Assay: immunoSEQ multiplex PCR; the TCRdb copy retains only in-frame clones and omits some. The V and J calls and clone size come from that table; D and trimming were worked out from the DNA. Of around 47,000 clones listed, roughly 63% are singletons. The receptor's source is a man at least 80 years old with acute or convalescent COVID-19. The sample taken for sequencing was peripheral blood.

The DNA of the CDR3 is TGCGCCAGCAGCTTGGCCGGGGGGAGAGAGGCTTTCTTT. Amino acids: CASSLAGGREAFF. The genes are TRBV5-1 and TRBJ1-1; possible D gene TRBD1, 5 bases. Trimming removed 0 bases at V and 11 bases at J, with 14 bases between. The CDR3 totals 13 residues. The germline CDR1 and CDR2 sequences are SGHRS and YFSETQ.